The T cell receptor (beta chain) under discussion was sequenced for a study of neurological immune-mediated disorders. Time point noted: technical triplicate 3. Unsorted libraries were prepared from 2 million PBMCs held at -80 C. Whole-study results and caveats: Across subjects, expanded clones had no CDR3 amino acid sequences in common, pointing to private repertoires in all groups.

This clonotype was seen many times. Its antigen is still unknown. Synthesis of cDNA was carried out by template-switch 5'RACE. The reaction used 10-nucleotide random UMIs. MiXCR, applied by TCRdb to the 5' RACE reads, yields one record per CDR3 protein. This table holds nearly 45,000 distinct CDR3 sequences, about 22% found once. This TCR derives from a man aged 55 to 70 with HTLV-1-associated myelopathy (HAM/TSP). The sample comprised PBMCs.

The CDR3 spells CASRLAGRYNEQFF. The CDR3 coding sequence is TGTGCCAGCCGACTAGCGGGACGATACAATGAGCAGTTCTTC. The chain recombines TRBV2 with TRBJ2-1; 11 bases map to TRBD2. After removal of 8 bases from V and 4 bases from J, the junction contained 4 bases not matched to a gene. This CDR3 has 14 amino acids. From germline, CDR1 is SNHLY and CDR2 FYNNEI.